Listed below are T cell receptor beta chains from one sample, sequenced in a study of shared clonotypes between healthy human individuals. Method: immunoSEQ multiplex PCR; TCRdb's copy keeps in-frame clones and lacks some. The data show some 1,900,000 clones, just under 95% seen once. The source material was naive CD8+ T cells sorted from blood. The receptors were sampled from a man aged 18 to 29 in good health. CDR3s include the opening cysteine and the closing phenylalanine or tryptophan. D genes are given only for firm matches. For some rows the clone size is stated as once, few or many, or as a class when expanded; others skip it.

J gene	D gene	V gene	clone size	CDR3 protein	CDR3 DNA
TRBJ1-2	.	TRBV6-5	.	CASSLGQTYGYTF	TGTGCCAGCAGCTTAGGACAGACATATGGCTACACCTTC
TRBJ2-7	.	TRBV5-7	.	CASSLFEAYEQYF	TGTGCCAGCAGCTTGTTCGAGGCCTACGAGCAGTACTTC
TRBJ1-2	.	TRBV18	.	CASSPPGVYYGYTF	TGTGCCAGCTCACCACCGGGGGTCTACTATGGCTACACCTTC
TRBJ1-5	TRBD1	TRBV4-1	.	CASSQGPGTDNQPQHF	TGCGCCAGCAGCCAAGGGCCCGGGACAGACAATCAGCCCCAGCATTTT
TRBJ1-2	.	TRBV7-9	.	CASSPINGNYGYTF	TGTGCCAGCAGTCCTATCAACGGAAACTATGGCTACACCTTC
TRBJ1-2	.	TRBV5-1	.	CASSLEPAAVNYGYTF	TGCGCCAGCAGCTTGGAGCCAGCCGCGGTTAACTATGGCTACACCTTC
TRBJ2-7	.	TRBV28	.	CASSVTGTRDEQYF	TGTGCCAGCAGTGTGACCGGGACACGCGACGAGCAGTACTTC
TRBJ2-3	TRBD1	TRBV6-4	.	CASSDPGQGTDTQYF	TGTGCCAGCAGTGACCCTGGACAGGGAACAGATACGCAGTATTTT
TRBJ2-3	TRBD2	TRBV29-1	once	CSGSLAGGLDTQYF	TGCAGCGGCTCCCTAGCGGGGGGTTTAGATACGCAGTATTTT
TRBJ2-7	.	TRBV5-5	.	CASSPTGSYEQYF	TGTGCCAGCAGCCCCACCGGGTCCTACGAGCAGTACTTC
TRBJ1-1	TRBD1	TRBV9	few	CASSGQGLTEAFF	TGTGCCAGCAGCGGACAGGGACTCACTGAAGCTTTCTTT
TRBJ2-1	.	TRBV9	.	CASSAYSREAHNEQFF	TGTGCCAGCAGCGCTTATAGCAGGGAGGCCCACAATGAGCAGTTCTTC
TRBJ2-1	.	TRBV9	.	CASGDPAYNEQFF	TGTGCCAGCGGCGACCCCGCCTACAATGAGCAGTTCTTC